The 27 T cell receptor beta chains reported below all come from one sample, sequenced in a study of T-cell reconstitution after alpha-beta-depleted transplantation in children. A TCRbeta library incorporating unique molecular identifiers was prepared. A single record per CDR3 protein comes from TCRdb applying MiXCR to the PCR reads. The data contain roughly 110,000 distinct CDR3 sequences, under 13% of them seen just once; the ten biggest clones take up under 35%. The sample here was PBMCs, taken before TCRalphabeta/CD19-depleted stem cell transplant. These receptor sequences come from a boy between 2 and 10 years old with acute lymphoblastic leukemia, due to receive a stem cell transplant.

The chain combines TRBV7-9 with TRBJ2-1, with TRBD2 matching over 12 bases. V dropped 5 bases and J dropped 6; count of bases not matched to a gene: 5. CDR3 length: 15 residues. CDR1 is SEHNR and CDR2 is FQNEAQ in the germline V gene (reference sequence). CDR3: CASSTRLAGVNEQFF. The CDR3 DNA is TGTGCCAGCAGCACCCGACTAGCGGGAGTCAATGAGCAGTTCTTC.

This clonotype has a handful of counts. The chain links TRBV29-1 to TRBJ2-7, with 12 nucleotides matching TRBD1. This CDR3 spans 16 amino acids. Trimming took 4 bases from V and 4 from J; bases not matched to a gene: 11. Germline V lookup: CDR1 SQVTM, CDR2 ANQGSEA. CDR3 region: CSVVSGTGGRRYEQYF. The CDR3 coding sequence is TGCAGCGTTGTGAGTGGGACAGGGGGCAGAAGGTACGAGCAGTACTTC.

This clonotype was counted a few times. The rearrangement uses TRBV9 and TRBJ2-5; the D call may be TRBD1 or TRBD2 (5 bases each). This CDR3 spans 15 amino acids. CDR1 SGDLS and CDR2 YYNGEE come from the germline V gene. V lost 4 bases, J lost 5 bases, and 18 bases lay in between. The DNA of the CDR3 is TGTGCCAGCAGCCCCCGCGGGCAGGGCGAGGAGACCCAGTACTTC. Its translation is CASSPRGQGEETQYF.

This clonotype was recorded a few times. The V call is TRBV7-9, the J call TRBJ2-1; D possibly corresponds to TRBD1 (5 bases). Trimming cost V 5 bases and J 15 bases, with 17 bases left between them. The CDR3 extends over 12 amino acids. Germline V gene sequence: CDR1 SEHNR, CDR2 FQNEAQ (reference sequence). This chain's CDR3 is CASSLGASAGFF. The CDR3 region has the DNA TGTGCCAGCAGCCTTGGGGCGAGCGCCGGGTTCTTC. The full variable domain, completed using reference TRBV7-9 and TRBJ2-1, is DTGVSQNPRHKITKRGQNVTFRCDPISEHNRLYWYRQTLGQGPEFLTYFQNEAQLEKSRLLSDRFSAERPKGSFSTLEIQRTEQGDSAMYLCASSLGASAGFFGPGTRLTVL.

This clonotype was seen many times. This chain links TRBV5-1 with TRBJ2-2; 7 bases align to TRBD2. The length of the CDR3 is 15 residues. Germline trimming cut 4 bases from V and 0 bases from J; bases unmatched to any gene: 3. CDR1 is SGHRS, CDR2 YFSETQ, per germline. Written as DNA, the CDR3 is TGCGCCAGCAGCCGCAGCGGGGCGAACACCGGGGAGCTGTTTTTT. Translation: CASSRSGANTGELFF.

This chain links TRBV4-2 with TRBJ2-7, with 10 bases that match TRBD2. Germline CDR1 is LGHNA and CDR2 is YNFKEQ. This CDR3 has 18 amino acids. V lost 1 base and J lost 3; bases outside the gene matches: 12. CDR3 amino acids: CASSQGVRLAGEGYEQYF. CDR3 coding DNA: TGTGCCAGCAGCCAAGGGGTCCGACTAGCGGGTGAGGGCTACGAGCAGTACTTC.

There are many counts of this clonotype. This chain uses TRBV5-1 with TRBJ2-1, with 7 nucleotides matching TRBD2. The CDR3 totals 15 residues. After removal of 4 bases from V and 4 bases from J, the junction contained 8 bases not matched to a gene. Germline CDR1 SGHRS, CDR2 YFSETQ. CDR3: CASSPDGGYYNEQFF. Here the CDR3 DNA reads TGCGCCAGCAGCCCCGACGGGGGGTATTACAATGAGCAGTTCTTC.

This clonotype was counted ten times or more. Here the CDR3 DNA reads TGTGCCAGCAGCTTAAAACCGGGACTAGCGGGACGAGGGGATACGCAGTATTTT. Translated, it gives CASSLKPGLAGRGDTQYF. The chain is built from TRBV11-1 and TRBJ2-3, with 13 bases lining up with TRBD2. This CDR3 has 18 residues. Germline lookup yields CDR1 SGHAT and CDR2 FQDESV (reference sequence). Trimming cost V 2 bases and J 6 bases; bases outside gene matches: 11.

This clonotype was seen only a few times. The chain has TRBV7-8 and TRBJ2-1; either TRBD1 or TRBD2 may supply D (5 bases each). The CDR3 extends over 12 amino acids. Between the trimmed V and J ends, which lost 3 bases and 8 bases, there was a span of 8 bases. Germline CDR1 reads SGHVS; CDR2 reads FQNEAQ. CDR3 nucleotides: TGTGCCAGCAGCTTCCGAGGGGATGAGCAGTTCTTC. It yields the protein CASSFRGDEQFF. Full variable domain (missing parts from reference TRBV7-8 and TRBJ2-1): GAGVSQSPRYKVAKRGQDVALRCDPISGHVSLFWYQQALGQGPEFLTYFQNEAQLDKSGLPSDRFFAERPEGSVSTLKIQRTQQEDSAVYLCASSFRGDEQFFGPGTRLTVL.

This clonotype was detected ten times or more. The rearrangement joins TRBV11-3 to TRBJ2-1, with a possible D match to TRBD2 (6 bases). V lost 0 bases and J 10 bases, leaving 10 bases between the germline ends. The CDR3 extends over 13 amino acids. Germline V gene sequence: CDR1 SGHNT, CDR2 YENEEA. The CDR3 DNA sequence: TGTGCCAGCAGCTTAGATTTTGCGGGGGAGCAGTTCTTC. As protein: CASSLDFAGEQFF.

This clonotype was observed a handful of times. The chain carries TRBV5-1 and TRBJ2-2; the D gene is possibly TRBD2 (6 bases). This CDR3 contains 16 residues. In germline, CDR1 is SGHRS, CDR2 YFSETQ. V shed 3 bases and J shed 0 bases, with 12 bases lying between them. This CDR3 is CASSSSGLSNTGELFF. CDR3 nucleotide sequence: TGCGCCAGCAGCTCTTCGGGACTCTCGAACACCGGGGAGCTGTTTTTT.

This clonotype has only a few counts. The CDR3 bases are TGCAGTGCTAGAGATGTTTCGTGGGACACCTACAATGAGCAGTTCTTC. This codes for CSARDVSWDTYNEQFF. The rearrangement links TRBV20-1 to TRBJ2-1; D may be TRBD1 (6 bases). This CDR3 contains 16 residues. CDR1 and CDR2 from the germline V gene are DFQATT and SNEGSKA (reference sequence). V was pared by 0 bases and J by 2 bases, with 14 bases between.

This clonotype was observed a handful of times. The chain couples TRBV6-1 to TRBJ2-1, with TRBD2 identical over 7 bases. The trim removed 7 bases at V and 9 bases at J, leaving 15 bases unmatched. CDR1 and CDR2 (germline): MNHNS, SASEGT. The CDR3 sequence is 15 residues long. The CDR3 is CASNPLSGSKGEQFF. The CDR3 nucleotides read TGTGCCAGCAACCCACTTAGCGGGTCTAAGGGTGAGCAGTTCTTC.

This clonotype was observed a handful of times. The chain carries TRBV5-1 and TRBJ2-2; 9 bases line up with TRBD1. Germline V gene data show CDR1 as SGHRS and CDR2 as YFSETQ. With V trimmed by 3 bases and J by 4 bases, 7 bases remained unmatched. This CDR3 has 16 amino acids. CDR3: CASSYGQGPRTGELFF. DNA of the CDR3: TGCGCCAGCAGCTATGGACAGGGGCCCCGCACCGGGGAGCTGTTTTTT.

The chain couples TRBV20-1 to TRBJ2-7; 9 nucleotides align to TRBD2. CDR1 is DFQATT and CDR2 is SNEGSKA in the germline V gene (reference sequence). CDR3 length equals 15 residues. The ends lost 1 base at V and 3 bases at J; junction bases unmatched: 7. CDR3 protein: CSARGLAGSLYEQYF. The DNA for the CDR3 is TGCAGTGCTAGAGGCCTAGCGGGGTCCCTCTACGAGCAGTACTTC.

In its sample, this clonotype was seen a few times. This chain connects TRBV20-1 to TRBJ2-6; weak D call: TRBD1 (6 bases). The CDR3 consists of 16 residues. The germline V gene encodes CDR1 DFQATT and CDR2 SNEGSKA (reference sequence). Trimming removed 5 bases from V and 1 base from J, with 15 bases in between. CDR3 in amino acids: CSAPTGHQSGANVLTF. The CDR3 DNA reads as TGCAGTGCTCCCACAGGGCACCAGTCTGGGGCCAACGTCCTGACTTTC.

This clonotype was detected many times. The V call is TRBV2, the J call TRBJ2-1; the match to TRBD2 covers 9 bases. CDR1 is SNHLY, CDR2 FYNNEI, per germline. Germline trimming cut 4 bases from V and 10 bases from J; bases unmatched to any gene: 17. This CDR3 is built from 17 residues. The CDR3 protein is CASSATFSGGGVGEQFF. The CDR3 DNA reads TGTGCCAGCAGTGCGACTTTTAGCGGGGGAGGGGTAGGAGAGCAGTTCTTC.

This clonotype was detected only a few times. V is TRBV20-1 and J is TRBJ2-3, with D possibly being TRBD2 (5 bases). CDR1 is DFQATT and CDR2 is SNEGSKA in the germline V gene (reference sequence). The V gene lost 4 bases and the J gene lost 5 bases, with 10 bases spanning the gap. This CDR3 has 12 residues. DNA of the CDR3: TGCAGTGCTACGGGGAGCGGAGATACGCAGTATTTT. It specifies CSATGSGDTQYF.

V gene TRBV11-2 combines with J gene TRBJ2-7; 9 bases match TRBD2. Per germline, CDR1 SGHAT and CDR2 FQNNGV. CDR3 size: 14 residues. The V segment lost 5 bases and the J segment 7 bases; nucleotides outside the gene matches: 9. The CDR3 here is CASSPGLALSEQYF. CDR3 DNA: TGTGCCAGCAGCCCGGGACTAGCCTTAAGTGAGCAGTACTTC. The whole variable domain, remainder taken from reference TRBV11-2 and TRBJ2-7, is EAGVAQSPRYKIIEKRQSVAFWCNPISGHATLYWYQQILGQGPKLLIQFQNNGVVDDSQLPKDRFSAERLKGVDSTLKIQPAKLEDSAVYLCASSPGLALSEQYFGPGTRLTVT.

This clonotype was observed a handful of times. The V gene is TRBV5-1, the J gene TRBJ2-7, with 10 nucleotides matching TRBD1. CDR3 size: 14 residues. The V gene end was trimmed by 4 bases and the J gene end by 5 bases; junction bases not matched to a gene: 6. Germline V lookup: CDR1 SGHRS, CDR2 YFSETQ. The CDR3 DNA reads TGCGCCAGCAGCCCAGGGGACAGGGGTGACGAGCAGTACTTC. Its translation: CASSPGDRGDEQYF.

This clonotype has a handful of counts. The J gene is TRBJ1-1, the V gene TRBV11-2, with a weak D call TRBD1 (5 bases). Germline CDR1 is SGHAT and CDR2 is FQNNGV. The CDR3 length is 20 residues. V was shortened by 2 bases and J by 1 base, with 26 bases between the two germline ends. The CDR3 here is CASSLLRKPGTALRNTEAFF. For the CDR3, the DNA is TGTGCCAGCAGCTTATTGCGCAAACCCGGGACGGCGCTGAGGAACACTGAAGCTTTCTTT. Complete variable domain (other parts from reference TRBV11-2 and TRBJ1-1): EAGVAQSPRYKIIEKRQSVAFWCNPISGHATLYWYQQILGQGPKLLIQFQNNGVVDDSQLPKDRFSAERLKGVDSTLKIQPAKLEDSAVYLCASSLLRKPGTALRNTEAFFGQGTRLTVV.

The chain recombines TRBV7-8 with TRBJ2-2, with D possibly matching TRBD2 (5 bases). The V and J ends lost 2 bases and 5 bases respectively, with 18 bases between them. The CDR3 length is 17 residues. Germline values: CDR1 SGHVS, CDR2 FQNEAQ. Here the CDR3 reads CASSLLARTLGTGELFF. In DNA form, the CDR3 reads TGTGCCAGCAGCTTACTGGCGCGGACTTTGGGGACCGGGGAGCTGTTTTTT.

This clonotype has a handful of counts. The chain links TRBV28 to TRBJ1-4; maybe TRBD1 (6 bases). Per germline, CDR1 MDHEN and CDR2 SYDVKM. V lost 6 bases and J lost 8, with 22 bases in between. This CDR3 contains 16 residues. DNA of the CDR3: TGTGCCAGCAGCCATTCCTACAGGGCTGGGCAGGAAAAACTGTTTTTT. It specifies CASSHSYRAGQEKLFF.

This clonotype turned up a few times. The rearrangement joins TRBV12-3 or TRBV12-4 to TRBJ2-5; possibly TRBD2 for D (6 bases). The CDR3 extends over 14 amino acids. With 4 bases removed from V and 7 bases from J, the gap between germline ends came to 16 bases. CDR3 amino acids: CASSSPGRARTQYF. The CDR3 DNA reads TGTGCCAGCAGTTCCCCCGGGAGAGCCAGGACCCAGTACTTC.

This chain uses TRBV6-5 with TRBJ1-2; possible D gene TRBD1, 6 bases. CDR1 and CDR2 (germline): MNHEY, SVGAGI. The CDR3 contains 13 residues. Trimming took 4 bases from V and 6 from J, leaving 12 bases between them. Written as DNA, the CDR3 is TGTGCCAGCAGTTCCGGGACAAGAGATGGCTACACCTTC. It yields the protein CASSSGTRDGYTF.

This clonotype has a count of ten or more. The V gene is TRBV5-1, the J gene TRBJ2-5; D uncertain. Trimming pared 0 bases from V and 2 bases from J, leaving 14 bases between. The CDR3 sequence is 16 residues long. Germline CDR1 SGHRS, CDR2 YFSETQ. The DNA for the CDR3 is TGCGCCAGCAGCTTGGTAACTGCGTACTTTCAAGAGACCCAGTACTTC. Amino acid sequence: CASSLVTAYFQETQYF.

Comment on this clonotype: The junction and the germline gene differ at one end; a read error may be behind it. The rearrangement joins TRBV3-1 to TRBJ2-1; the match to TRBD2 covers 14 bases. The CDR3 extends over 19 amino acids. In germline, CDR1 is LGHDT, CDR2 YNNKEL (reference sequence). Here the CDR3 DNA reads TGTGCCACCAGCCGAACCCCGGGACTAGCGGGAGCATACAACAATGAGCAGTTCTTC. Translation: CATSRTPGLAGAYNNEQFF.